This T cell receptor beta chain is from a study of metastatic and nonmetastatic thyroid tumors. Across the study: Repertoires of blood and of tissue (tumor or nodule) from malignant and benign thyroid patients were compared. Points from the study as a whole: Relative to benign nodules, malignant thyroid tumors were reportedly characterized by significantly elevated TCR beta diversity in blood and tumor.

Germline-derived CDR1 and CDR2 are MGHRA and YSYEKL. V shed 3 bases and J shed 0 bases, with 15 bases lying between them. The CDR3 is made up of 17 amino acids. Patients underwent thyroid surgery, and none had received any treatment before it. There are many counts of this clone. Its antigen is unknown. Additional DNA sequences in this sample encode the identical CDR3. Original processing methods: Clinicopathological groups supplied CDR3 differences that were used to build a distant-metastasis classifier for papillary thyroid cancer. Using MiXCR, TCRdb reanalyzed the PCR reads. Here the V and J calls rest on TCRdb's processing, not on the authors' analysis. The sample holds around 28,000 clones, approximately 13% seen once.

The TCR originated in a female donor with papillary thyroid cancer or a benign thyroid nodule (not recorded which). Some clones in this sample may be carry-over from other donors' samples. This chain joins TRBV4-1 and TRBJ1-3; D may be TRBD1 (6 bases). Sequencing input: blood. The CDR3 DNA reads as TGCGCCAGCAGCCAGGTCTTTCCGGGACACTCTGGAAACACCATATATTTT. As protein: CASSQVFPGHSGNTIYF.